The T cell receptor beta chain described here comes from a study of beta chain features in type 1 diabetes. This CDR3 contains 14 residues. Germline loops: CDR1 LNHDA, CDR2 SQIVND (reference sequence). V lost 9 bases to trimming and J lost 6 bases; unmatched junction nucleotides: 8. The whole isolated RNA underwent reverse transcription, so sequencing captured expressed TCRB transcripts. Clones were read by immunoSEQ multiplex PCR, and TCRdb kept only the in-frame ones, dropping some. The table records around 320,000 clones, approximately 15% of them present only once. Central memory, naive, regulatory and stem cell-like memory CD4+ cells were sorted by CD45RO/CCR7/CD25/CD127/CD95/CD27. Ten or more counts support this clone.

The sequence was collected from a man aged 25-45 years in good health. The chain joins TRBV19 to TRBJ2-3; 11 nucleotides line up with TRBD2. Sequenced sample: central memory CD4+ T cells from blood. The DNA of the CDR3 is TGTGCCAGCGAGACTAGCGGGACGGTGGATACGCAGTATTTT. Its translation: CASETSGTVDTQYF.